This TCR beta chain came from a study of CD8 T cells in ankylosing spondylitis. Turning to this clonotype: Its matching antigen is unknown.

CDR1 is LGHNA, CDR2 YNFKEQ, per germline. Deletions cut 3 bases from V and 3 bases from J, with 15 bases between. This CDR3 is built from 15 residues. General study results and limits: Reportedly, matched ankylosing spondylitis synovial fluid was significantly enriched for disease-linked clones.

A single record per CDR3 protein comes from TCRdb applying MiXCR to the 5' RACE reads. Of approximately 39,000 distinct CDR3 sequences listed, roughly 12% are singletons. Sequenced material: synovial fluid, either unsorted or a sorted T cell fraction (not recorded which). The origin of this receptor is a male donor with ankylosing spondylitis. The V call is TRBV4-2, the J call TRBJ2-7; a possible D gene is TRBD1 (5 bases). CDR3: CASSQQAQGYYEQYF. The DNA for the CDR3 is TGTGCCAGCAGCCAGCAGGCGCAGGGTTACTACGAGCAGTACTTC.